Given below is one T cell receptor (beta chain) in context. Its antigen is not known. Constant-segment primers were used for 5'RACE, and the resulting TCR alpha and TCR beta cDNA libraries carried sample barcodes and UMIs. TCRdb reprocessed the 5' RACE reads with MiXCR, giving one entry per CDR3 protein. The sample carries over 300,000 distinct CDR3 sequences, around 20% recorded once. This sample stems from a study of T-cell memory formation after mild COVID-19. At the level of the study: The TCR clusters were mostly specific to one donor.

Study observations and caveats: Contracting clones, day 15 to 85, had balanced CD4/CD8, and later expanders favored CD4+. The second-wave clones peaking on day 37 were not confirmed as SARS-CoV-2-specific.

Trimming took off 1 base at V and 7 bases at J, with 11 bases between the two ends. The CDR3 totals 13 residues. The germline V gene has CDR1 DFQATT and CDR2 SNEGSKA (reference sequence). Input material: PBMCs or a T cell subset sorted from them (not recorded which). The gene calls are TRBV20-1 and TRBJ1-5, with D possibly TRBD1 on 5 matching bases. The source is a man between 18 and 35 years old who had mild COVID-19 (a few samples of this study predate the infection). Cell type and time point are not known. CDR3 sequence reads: CSARVAGRQPQHF. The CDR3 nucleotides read TGCAGTGCTAGAGTGGCAGGGCGGCAGCCCCAGCATTTT.